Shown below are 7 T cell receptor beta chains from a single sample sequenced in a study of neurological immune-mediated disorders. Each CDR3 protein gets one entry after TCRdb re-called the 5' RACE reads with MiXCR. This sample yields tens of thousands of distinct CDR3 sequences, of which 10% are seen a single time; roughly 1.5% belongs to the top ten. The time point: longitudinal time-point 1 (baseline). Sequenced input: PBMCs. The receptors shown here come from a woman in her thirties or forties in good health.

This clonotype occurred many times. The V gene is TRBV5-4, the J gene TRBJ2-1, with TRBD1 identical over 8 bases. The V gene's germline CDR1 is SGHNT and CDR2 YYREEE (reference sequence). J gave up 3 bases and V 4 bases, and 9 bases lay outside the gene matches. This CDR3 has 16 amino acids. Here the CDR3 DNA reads TGTGCCAGCAGCCGCCCCCAGGGGGCAGGCTACAATGAGCAGTTCTTC. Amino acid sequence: CASSRPQGAGYNEQFF. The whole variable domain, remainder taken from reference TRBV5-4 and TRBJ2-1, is ETGVTQSPTHLIKTRGQQVTLRCSSQSGHNTVSWYQQALGQGPQFIFQYYREEENGRGNFPPRFSGLQFPNYSSELNVNALELDDSALYLCASSRPQGAGYNEQFFGPGTRLTVL.

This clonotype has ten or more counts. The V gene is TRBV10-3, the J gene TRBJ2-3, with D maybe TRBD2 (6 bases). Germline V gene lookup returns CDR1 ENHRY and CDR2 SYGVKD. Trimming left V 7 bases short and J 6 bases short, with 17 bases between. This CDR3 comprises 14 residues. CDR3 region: CAIMTGTRSDTQYF. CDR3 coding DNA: TGTGCCATCATGACCGGGACTCGATCCGATACGCAGTATTTT.

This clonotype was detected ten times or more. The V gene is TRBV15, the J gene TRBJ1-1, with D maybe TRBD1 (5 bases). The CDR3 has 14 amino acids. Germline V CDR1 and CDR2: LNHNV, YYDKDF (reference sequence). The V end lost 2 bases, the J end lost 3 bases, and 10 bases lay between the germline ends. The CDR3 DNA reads TGTGCCACCAGCAGACGGGGAGGGGACACTGAAGCTTTCTTT. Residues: CATSRRGGDTEAFF.

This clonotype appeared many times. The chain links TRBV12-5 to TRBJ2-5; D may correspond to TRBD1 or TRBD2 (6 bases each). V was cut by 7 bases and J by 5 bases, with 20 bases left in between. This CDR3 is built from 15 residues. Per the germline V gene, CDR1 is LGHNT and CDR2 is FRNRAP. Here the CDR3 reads CASAPGASVGETQYF. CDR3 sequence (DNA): TGTGCTAGTGCCCCGGGGGCTAGCGTGGGGGAGACCCAGTACTTC.

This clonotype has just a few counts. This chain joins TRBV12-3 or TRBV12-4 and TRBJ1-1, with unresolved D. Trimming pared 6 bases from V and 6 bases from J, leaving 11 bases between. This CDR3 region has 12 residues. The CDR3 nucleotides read TGTGCCAGCAGCCCAAAGGGAGCTGAAGCTTTCTTT. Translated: CASSPKGAEAFF.

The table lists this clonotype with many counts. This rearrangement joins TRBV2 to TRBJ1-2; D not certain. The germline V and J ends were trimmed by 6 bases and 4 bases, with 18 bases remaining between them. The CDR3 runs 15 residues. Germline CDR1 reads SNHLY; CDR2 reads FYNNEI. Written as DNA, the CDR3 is TGTGCCAGCAGGGACCTTGGATCTGGCAGCTATGGCTACACCTTC. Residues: CASRDLGSGSYGYTF.

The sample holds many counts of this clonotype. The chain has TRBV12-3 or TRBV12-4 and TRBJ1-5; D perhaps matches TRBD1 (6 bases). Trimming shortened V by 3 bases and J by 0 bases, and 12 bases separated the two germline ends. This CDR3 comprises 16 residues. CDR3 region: CASSFGTPYSNQPQHF. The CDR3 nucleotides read TGTGCCAGCAGTTTCGGGACACCATATAGCAATCAGCCCCAGCATTTT.